The 13 T cell receptor beta chains presented below share a single source sample, sequenced in a study of T-cell memory formation after mild COVID-19. TCRdb called the 5' RACE reads again in MiXCR, with one record for every CDR3 protein. The table has about 350,000 distinct CDR3 sequences, roughly an eighth seen once. Sequencing used PBMCs or a T cell subset sorted from them (not recorded which). These receptors all stem from a young man who had mild COVID-19 (a few samples of this study predate the infection). Cell type and time point are not known.

V is TRBV7-9 and J is TRBJ1-1; D is unclear. This CDR3 is 13 amino acids long. With 3 bases removed from V and 5 bases from J, the gap between germline ends came to 10 bases. CDR1 and CDR2 (germline): SEHNR, FQNEAQ (reference sequence). The DNA for the CDR3 is TGTGCCAGCAGCTTTCAGAGAGGGACTGAAGCTTTCTTT. Protein sequence: CASSFQRGTEAFF.

This clonotype has just a few counts. The chain recombines TRBV15 with TRBJ2-1, with D possibly TRBD1 on 6 matching bases. The CDR3 extends over 16 amino acids. V was shortened by 0 bases and J by 7 bases, with 16 bases between the two germline ends. The germline V gene encodes CDR1 LNHNV and CDR2 YYDKDF (reference sequence). In nucleotides, the CDR3 is TGTGCCACCAGCAGAGATATCACAGGGAATTTGAATGAGCAGTTCTTC. It codes for CATSRDITGNLNEQFF.

Ten or more counts support this clonotype. The gene calls are TRBV7-8 and TRBJ2-5, with a possible D match to TRBD1 (5 bases). V lost 4 bases and J 5 bases, leaving 11 bases between the germline ends. This CDR3 has 13 amino acids. Germline V lookup: CDR1 SGHVS, CDR2 FQNEAQ. Here the CDR3 DNA reads TGTGCCAGCAGCTACGACAGAGTGGAGACCCAGTACTTC. This encodes CASSYDRVETQYF.

V gene TRBV4-2 combines with J gene TRBJ2-5; D might be TRBD2 (5 bases). The CDR3 contains 16 residues. V was clipped by 1 base and J by 1 base, with 13 bases between them. From germline, CDR1 is LGHNA and CDR2 YNFKEQ. CDR3 protein: CASSQATLASQETQYF. CDR3 coding DNA: TGTGCCAGCAGCCAAGCCACGTTAGCGAGCCAAGAGACCCAGTACTTC.

This clonotype was counted only a few times. The chain combines TRBV4-3 with TRBJ1-4, with 10 bases fitting TRBD1. This CDR3 contains 15 residues. In germline, CDR1 is LGHNA, CDR2 YSLEER. The ends lost 4 bases at V and 8 bases at J; junction bases unmatched: 7. The CDR3 DNA reads TGCGCCAGCAGCCTCGGGACAGGGGTGCGGGAAAAACTGTTTTTT. It is translated as CASSLGTGVREKLFF.

The chain combines TRBV28 with TRBJ2-7, with D uncertain. The CDR3 has 13 amino acids. Per germline, CDR1 MDHEN and CDR2 SYDVKM. The V end lost 5 bases, the J end lost 2 bases, and 10 bases lay between the germline ends. This CDR3 is CASSARSPYEQYV. The CDR3 nucleotides are TGTGCCAGCAGTGCCAGATCACCCTACGAGCAGTACGTC.

The chain is built from TRBV24-1 and TRBJ2-5, with 8 nucleotides matching TRBD1. The J segment lost 4 bases and the V segment lost 3 bases, leaving 6 bases of the junction unmatched. Germline CDR1 reads KGHDR; CDR2 reads SFDVKD. The CDR3 is 15 residues long. As DNA, the CDR3 is TGTGCCACCAGTGATCCAGGGGGCTCAGGAGAGACCCAGTACTTC. Translated: CATSDPGGSGETQYF.

This chain uses TRBV4-3 with TRBJ2-3; D gene unclear. CDR3 length: 14 residues. Germline values: CDR1 LGHNA, CDR2 YSLEER. V was trimmed by 2 bases and J by 6 bases, leaving 12 bases between them. In DNA, the CDR3 is TGCGCCAGCAGCCAATGGACCCTCCCCGATACGCAGTATTTT. It translates to CASSQWTLPDTQYF.

The chain carries TRBV6-6 and TRBJ2-3; TRBD1 agrees at 9 bases. CDR1 and CDR2 (germline): MNHNY, SVGAGI (reference sequence). This CDR3 contains 16 residues. Trimming took 7 bases from V and 6 from J; bases not matched to a gene: 14. The CDR3 coding sequence is TGTGCCAGCACAGGACAGGGGCTCCAAGTTGTGGATACGCAGTATTTT. Amino acids: CASTGQGLQVVDTQYF.

This clonotype was counted only a few times. The gene calls are TRBV3-1 and TRBJ2-1; D gene unclear. Germline V gene data show CDR1 as LGHDT and CDR2 as YNNKEL (reference sequence). CDR3 length: 14 amino acids. Trimming took off 0 bases at V and 6 bases at J, with 9 bases between the two ends. The DNA for the CDR3 is TGTGCCAGCAGCCAAGAGGGGTCTGGCAATGAGCAGTTCTTC. It specifies CASSQEGSGNEQFF.

The chain combines TRBV20-1 with TRBJ1-5; tentatively, D is TRBD1 (6 bases). Per the germline V gene, CDR1 is DFQATT and CDR2 is SNEGSKA (reference sequence). With 3 bases removed from V and 9 bases from J, the gap between germline ends came to 15 bases. CDR3 length: 13 amino acids. DNA of the CDR3: TGCAGTGCTAGTGGACAGAACTTATCGCCCCAGCATTTT. Residues: CSASGQNLSPQHF.

The V gene is TRBV12-5, the J gene TRBJ2-7; 8 positions match TRBD1. The germline V gene has CDR1 LGHNT and CDR2 FRNRAP. Trimming cost V 7 bases and J 1 base; bases outside gene matches: 6. This CDR3 contains 14 residues. CDR3 protein: CASAPGTGSYEQYF. CDR3 coding DNA: TGTGCTAGTGCCCCCGGGACAGGATCCTACGAGCAGTACTTC.

The chain combines TRBV6-6 with TRBJ1-1; TRBD1 agrees at 10 bases. This CDR3 comprises 16 residues. The germline gives CDR1 MNHNY, CDR2 SVGAGI (reference sequence). The V segment lost 5 bases and the J segment 3 bases; nucleotides outside the gene matches: 9. CDR3 in DNA: TGTGCCAGCAGTACCGACAGGGGGCGAAGGGACACTGAAGCTTTCTTT. Its translation: CASSTDRGRRDTEAFF.